What follows are 21 T cell receptor beta chains derived from one specimen sequenced in a study of blood T cell repertoires in COVID-19. TCRdb's copy holds only in-frame clones and misses some; the assay was immunoSEQ multiplex PCR. The sample carries about 150,000 clones, 80% to 90% recorded once. Source material: peripheral blood. The receptors stem from a woman aged 55-69 years with active COVID-19.

The sample holds one count of this clone. This chain connects TRBV7-2 to TRBJ2-6; D remains ambiguous. The V gene's germline CDR1 is SGHTA and CDR2 FQGNSA. The CDR3 runs to 16 residues. Deletions cut 4 bases from V and 0 bases from J, with 10 bases between. The CDR3 DNA reads as TGTGCCAGCAGCTCCCAACCCAGCTCTGGGGCCAACGTCCTGACTTTC. This translates into CASSSQPSSGANVLTF. The entire variable domain, with the rest obtained from reference TRBV7-2 and TRBJ2-6, is as follows: GAGVSQSPSNKVTEKGKDVELRCDPISGHTALYWYRQSLGQGLEFLIYFQGNSAPDKSGLPSDRFSAERTGGSVSTLTIQRTQQEDSAVYLCASSSQPSSGANVLTFGAGSRLTVL.

The rearrangement links TRBV30 to TRBJ2-7; D is perhaps TRBD2 (5 bases). The CDR3 is 11 residues long. Trimming shortened V by 2 bases and J by 7 bases, and 9 bases separated the two germline ends. Germline CDR1 and CDR2: GTSNPN and SVGIG (reference sequence). CDR3 protein: CAWSRRMEQYF. Written as DNA, the CDR3 is TGTGCCTGGAGTAGGAGGATGGAGCAGTACTTC.

Turning to this clone: At one end the junction does not follow the germline gene, possibly because of a read error. This chain links TRBV7-2 with TRBJ2-7; D ambiguous. Germline assignment: CDR1 SGHTA and CDR2 FQGNSA. The CDR3 runs 13 residues. The CDR3 DNA sequence: TGTGCCAGCAGTTACTACCTCTCCGACGAGCAGTACTTC. Its translation: CASSYYLSDEQYF.

The chain combines TRBV30 with TRBJ2-3, with a weak D call TRBD2 (5 bases). The CDR3 extends over 14 amino acids. The ends were cut back, 0 bases at V and 0 bases at J, with 7 bases in the middle. Germline CDR1 GTSNPN, CDR2 SVGIG (reference sequence). The CDR3 spells CAWSVGGSTDTQYF. DNA of the CDR3: TGTGCCTGGAGTGTAGGCGGGAGCACAGATACGCAGTATTTT.

This clone turned up a few times. The rearrangement uses TRBV5-5 and TRBJ2-1; D is ambiguous. CDR1 and CDR2 from the germline V gene are SGHKS and YYEKEE (reference sequence). The CDR3 consists of 15 residues. V shed 0 bases and J shed 0 bases, with 7 bases lying between them. The CDR3 protein is CASSLDGHSYNEQFF. DNA of the CDR3: TGTGCCAGCAGCTTGGACGGTCACTCCTACAATGAGCAGTTCTTC. Supplemented by reference TRBV5-5 and TRBJ2-1, the full variable domain reads DAGVTQSPTHLIKTRGQQVTLRCSPISGHKSVSWYQQVLGQGPQFIFQYYEKEERGRGNFPDRFSARQFPNYSSELNVNALLLGDSALYLCASSLDGHSYNEQFFGPGTRLTVL.

This clone was found once. This chain uses TRBV21-1 with TRBJ1-3; the D call of TRBD1 is as the table states it, not checked on the DNA. TRBV21-1 is classified as a pseudogene. The CDR3 is made up of 16 amino acids. The CDR3 coding sequence is TGTGCCAGCAGCGCGCAAAGCAGGGAAACTGGAAACACCATATATTTT. Protein product: CASSAQSRETGNTIYF.

The chain links TRBV28 to TRBJ2-1; D uncertain. With 4 bases removed from V and 0 bases from J, the gap between germline ends came to 7 bases. This CDR3 comprises 14 residues. Germline assignment: CDR1 MDHEN and CDR2 SYDVKM. CDR3 DNA sequence: TGTGCCAGCAGTTGGCGGAGCTCCTACAATGAGCAGTTCTTC. Translated, it gives CASSWRSSYNEQFF.

V usage is TRBV10-3 and J usage is TRBJ2-5; TRBD2 matches at 7 bases. Germline lookup yields CDR1 ENHRY and CDR2 SYGVKD. The trim removed 5 bases at V and 5 bases at J, leaving 5 bases unmatched. The CDR3 totals 13 residues. The CDR3 loop reads CAISLGEGETQYF. CDR3 DNA: TGTGCCATCAGTCTAGGGGAGGGGGAGACCCAGTACTTC.

This chain joins TRBV4-1 and TRBJ2-5, with 8 positions matching TRBD1. The germline CDR1 and CDR2 sequences are MGHRA and YSYEKL. Trimming took 4 bases from V and 4 from J; bases not matched to a gene: 2. This CDR3 contains 13 residues. The CDR3: CASSLTGGETQYF. The CDR3 DNA follows: TGCGCCAGCAGCCTAACAGGGGGAGAGACCCAGTACTTC.

CDR3 in amino acids: CASSGEFHNEQFF. As DNA, the CDR3 is TGTGCCAGCAGCGGAGAGTTTCACAATGAGCAGTTCTTC. The chain has TRBV7-2 and TRBJ2-1; D gene ambiguous. Germline V gene sequence: CDR1 SGHTA, CDR2 FQGNSA. This CDR3 comprises 13 residues. V lost 5 bases and J lost 5, with 10 bases in between.

The chain employs TRBV2 and TRBJ1-2; D remains unclear. Deletions cut 4 bases from V and 7 bases from J, with 10 bases between. The CDR3 covers 12 residues. CDR1 is SNHLY and CDR2 is FYNNEI in the germline V gene. DNA of the CDR3: TGTGCCAGCAGTGCCTCCTCTTCTGGCTACACCTTC. This gives the protein CASSASSSGYTF.

The chain carries TRBV27 and TRBJ2-1; a weak D match, TRBD1 (8 bases). The CDR3 extends over 11 amino acids. The germline V gene has CDR1 MNHEY and CDR2 SMNVEV (reference sequence). Between the trimmed V and J ends, which lost 10 bases and 8 bases, there was a span of 12 bases. CDR3 sequence: CATTGGDEQFF. The CDR3 coding sequence is TGTGCCACCACAGGGGGGGATGAGCAGTTCTTC.

The CDR3 sequence: CASSFELAGAYNEQFF. The CDR3 coding sequence is TGTGCCAGCAGTTTCGAACTAGCGGGAGCCTACAATGAGCAGTTCTTC. V is TRBV6-2 or TRBV6-3 and J is TRBJ2-1; 11 bases map to TRBD2. J was trimmed by 2 bases and V by 4 bases; bases with no gene match: 4. The CDR3 has 16 amino acids. Per the germline V gene, CDR1 is MNHEY and CDR2 is SVGEGT.

This chain links TRBV7-3 with TRBJ2-1; D might be TRBD2 (6 bases). Germline V lookup: CDR1 SGHTA, CDR2 FQGTGA. The V end was cut by 5 bases, the J end by 7 bases, with 18 bases between. This CDR3 comprises 15 residues. The CDR3 loop is CASSLGVAGPNEQFF. CDR3 nucleotide sequence: TGTGCCAGCAGCCTCGGGGTGGCGGGACCTAATGAGCAGTTCTTC.

This chain uses TRBV19 with TRBJ1-4, with 8 nucleotides matching TRBD1. CDR3 length equals 13 residues. Germline CDR1 reads LNHDA; CDR2 reads SQIVND (reference sequence). The trim removed 5 bases at V and 7 bases at J, leaving 3 bases unmatched. The CDR3 here is CASSQDRGEKLFF. In DNA form, the CDR3 reads TGTGCCAGTAGTCAAGACAGGGGTGAAAAACTGTTTTTT.

V gene TRBV2 combines with J gene TRBJ2-3, with D possibly matching TRBD1 (5 bases). The V end was cut by 4 bases, the J end by 4 bases, with 21 bases between. The CDR3 totals 17 residues. Germline lookup yields CDR1 SNHLY and CDR2 FYNNEI. CDR3 residues: CASSAPPRVWASDTQYF. The CDR3 bases are TGTGCCAGCAGTGCACCCCCCAGGGTGTGGGCGTCAGATACGCAGTATTTT.

This chain connects TRBV7-6 to TRBJ2-7; 11 nucleotides agree with TRBD2. The CDR3 spans 16 residues. With V trimmed by 5 bases and J by 4 bases, 10 bases remained unmatched. Germline lookup yields CDR1 SGHVS and CDR2 FNYEAQ. Written as DNA, the CDR3 is TGTGCCAGCAGCCAAAATAGCGGGAGGGGAAGTTACGAGCAGTACTTC. It codes for CASSQNSGRGSYEQYF.

J is TRBJ2-1 and V is TRBV5-8; 10 nucleotides line up with TRBD2. Germline values: CDR1 SGHTS, CDR2 YDEGEE. The CDR3 consists of 16 residues. The ends lost 4 bases at V and 4 bases at J; junction bases unmatched: 8. The DNA of the CDR3 is TGTGCCAGCAGCACAGAATCGGGACTAGCGTACAATGAGCAGTTCTTC. The encoded protein is CASSTESGLAYNEQFF.

The chain is built from TRBV7-2 and TRBJ2-7; a possible D gene is TRBD2 (6 bases). The CDR3 is 19 amino acids. Germline-derived CDR1 and CDR2 are SGHTA and FQGNSA. With 0 bases removed from V and 4 bases from J, the gap between germline ends came to 25 bases. The DNA of the CDR3 is TGTGCCAGCAGCTTAGCGGTAGCGGTTGTGACGACTCATAGGTACGAGCAGTACTTC. It encodes CASSLAVAVVTTHRYEQYF.

Comments on this clone: Other DNA sequences in this sample translate to the same CDR3. The chain couples TRBV18 to TRBJ1-1; tentative D call: TRBD1 (5 bases). Deletions cut 6 bases from V and 2 bases from J, with 10 bases between. The length of the CDR3 is 13 residues. Germline CDR1 and CDR2: KGHSH and LQKENI. The CDR3, as DNA: TGTGCCAGCTCCTCCCAGGGAAACACTGAAGCTTTCTTT. Translating gives CASSSQGNTEAFF.

The V call is TRBV4-1, the J call TRBJ1-5; maybe TRBD1 (6 bases). This CDR3 contains 15 residues. Germline assignment: CDR1 MGHRA and CDR2 YSYEKL. V shed 2 bases and J shed 3 bases, with 11 bases lying between them. CDR3 nucleotides: TGCGCCAGCAGCCAACCGGGGGGCACCAATCAGCCCCAGCATTTT. This codes for CASSQPGGTNQPQHF.